These 15 T cell receptor beta chains share one sample of origin, sequenced in a study of cytotoxic CD8 clonotypes in ibrutinib-treated CLL. Clones were sequenced by immunoSEQ multiplex PCR, and TCRdb holds only the in-frame ones, with some missing. In the table there are about 140,000 clones, 65% to 85% of which are singletons. The sample consisted of PBMCs, taken after 36 months of ibrutinib treatment. The source of these receptors is a human donor with chronic lymphocytic leukemia.

V gene TRBV2 combines with J gene TRBJ1-5; 8 bases are a match to TRBD1. The germline V gene has CDR1 SNHLY and CDR2 FYNNEI. The CDR3 is 13 amino acids. With V trimmed by 7 bases and J by 7 bases, 6 bases remained unmatched. The CDR3: CASMDRAPQPQHF. Here the CDR3 DNA reads TGTGCCAGCATGGACAGGGCCCCCCAGCCCCAGCATTTT.

The chain combines TRBV7-9 with TRBJ2-7, with D perhaps TRBD2 (6 bases). The CDR3 runs 14 residues. Germline V lookup: CDR1 SEHNR, CDR2 FQNEAQ (reference sequence). Trimming left V 5 bases short and J 5 bases short, with 16 bases between. Here the CDR3 DNA reads TGTGCCAGCAGCCTCACAGGCGGGAAAAACGAGCAGTACTTC. This codes for CASSLTGGKNEQYF.

There are a few counts of this clone. The chain employs TRBV9 and TRBJ2-6; D unclear. This CDR3 has 13 amino acids. CDR1 is SGDLS, CDR2 YYNGEE, per germline. V dropped 4 bases and J dropped 1 base, with 3 bases sitting between them. The CDR3 here is CASSQSGANVLTF. The CDR3 bases are TGTGCCAGCAGCCAGTCTGGGGCCAACGTCCTGACTTTC. The full variable domain, its missing parts supplied by reference TRBV9 and TRBJ2-6, is DSGVTQTPKHLITATGQRVTLRCSPRSGDLSVYWYQQSLDQGLQFLIQYYNGEERAKGNILERFSAQQFPDLHSELNLSSLELGDSALYFCASSQSGANVLTFGAGSRLTVL.

The chain links TRBV5-1 to TRBJ2-7; D possibly corresponds to TRBD2 (5 bases). The CDR3 is made up of 15 amino acids. Trimming removed 0 bases at V and 3 bases at J, with 13 bases between. Germline CDR1 SGHRS, CDR2 YFSETQ. In DNA, the CDR3 is TGCGCCAGCAGCTTGGTGGAGTCCGGGGTCTACGAGCAGTACTTC. Its translation: CASSLVESGVYEQYF.

The CDR3 coding sequence is TGTGCCTCCAGGGGGCTTGGAAACACCATATATTTT. It specifies CASRGLGNTIYF. The chain couples TRBV30 to TRBJ1-3, with TRBD1 matching over 8 bases. Unmatched junction bases numbered 2, after V lost 7 bases and J lost 3 bases. CDR3 length equals 12 residues. Germline assignment: CDR1 GTSNPN and CDR2 SVGIG (reference sequence). Based on the CDR3 plus reference TRBV30 and TRBJ1-3, the full variable domain is SQTIHQWPATLVQPVGSPLSLECTVEGTSNPNLYWYRQAAGRGLQLLFYSVGIGQISSEVPQNLSASRPQDRQFILSSKKLLLSDSGFYLCASRGLGNTIYFGEGSWLTVV.

The V call is TRBV2, the J call TRBJ2-1; no firm D call. V gave up 5 bases and J gave up 5 bases, with 4 bases separating them. This CDR3 spans 11 amino acids. The germline CDR1 and CDR2 sequences are SNHLY and FYNNEI. CDR3 nucleotides: TGTGCCAGCAGTCGGAACAATGAGCAGTTCTTC. This gives the protein CASSRNNEQFF.

The V and J genes are TRBV5-1 and TRBJ1-1; 10 positions match TRBD1. Germline loops: CDR1 SGHRS, CDR2 YFSETQ. There are 14 residues in the CDR3. V dropped 3 bases and J dropped 7; count of bases not matched to a gene: 6. Written as DNA, the CDR3 is TGCGCCAGCAGCTGGGGACAGGGGAATGGTGAAGCTTTCTTT. Translated: CASSWGQGNGEAFF.

This clone has just one count. The chain links TRBV5-1 to TRBJ2-7, with D perhaps TRBD2 (6 bases). The germline V and J ends were trimmed by 8 bases and 1 base, with 16 bases remaining between them. Per germline, CDR1 SGHRS and CDR2 YFSETQ. The CDR3 covers 14 residues. The CDR3 DNA follows: TGCGCCAGTACTCCGGGACGGGAGTCCTACGAGCAGTACTTC. This gives the protein CASTPGRESYEQYF.

This rearrangement joins TRBV5-6 to TRBJ2-7, with D perhaps being TRBD1 or TRBD2 (6 bases each). The CDR3 extends over 17 amino acids. V gave up 0 bases and J gave up 0 bases, with 16 bases separating them. Germline CDR1 reads SGHDT; CDR2 reads YYEEEE. In DNA form, the CDR3 reads TGTGCCAGCAGCTTGGAGAAGGGGGGACTGAGCTCCTACGAGCAGTACTTC. This codes for CASSLEKGGLSSYEQYF.

The genes are TRBV18 and TRBJ1-1; D is unclear. Germline CDR1 reads KGHSH; CDR2 reads LQKENI. CDR3 length: 12 residues. V lost 3 bases to trimming and J lost 4 bases, with 6 bases between them. CDR3 sequence reads: CASSPGSTEAFF. As DNA, the CDR3 is TGTGCCAGCTCACCGGGGAGCACTGAAGCTTTCTTT.

A few counts support this clone. The chain uses TRBV18 and TRBJ1-1; D gene uncertain. Germline-derived CDR1 and CDR2 are KGHSH and LQKENI. V lost 4 bases to trimming and J lost 1 base, with 7 bases between them. The CDR3 spans 13 residues. The CDR3 DNA reads TGTGCCAGCTCACGAGGGAGGAACACTGAAGCTTTCTTT. It specifies CASSRGRNTEAFF.

The chain recombines TRBV5-1 with TRBJ1-1; no reliable D call. CDR3 length equals 12 residues. CDR1 is SGHRS and CDR2 is YFSETQ in the germline V gene. V dropped 4 bases and J dropped 1 base, with 5 bases sitting between them. The CDR3 is CASSTANTEAFF. The CDR3 coding sequence is TGCGCCAGCAGCACCGCGAACACTGAAGCTTTCTTT.

The chain is built from TRBV11-2 and TRBJ2-3; tentatively, D is TRBD2 (6 bases). CDR3 length: 14 amino acids. Germline V gives CDR1 SGHAT, CDR2 FQNNGV. The V gene lost 0 bases and the J gene lost 5 bases, with 9 bases spanning the gap. This CDR3 is CASSLDPRGDTQYF. The DNA of the CDR3 is TGTGCCAGCAGCTTAGATCCGCGGGGAGATACGCAGTATTTT.

This clone was seen a single time. J is TRBJ2-1 and V is TRBV29-1; 11 bases align to TRBD2. Trimming at V came to 3 bases and at J to 0 bases, leaving 7 bases not matched to a gene. Germline CDR1 SQVTM, CDR2 ANQGSEA. The length of the CDR3 is 17 residues. CDR3 sequence: CSVDSLAGGSSYNEQFF. CDR3 DNA: TGCAGCGTTGATAGTCTAGCGGGGGGCAGCTCCTACAATGAGCAGTTCTTC.

Note on this clone: A junction end diverges from the germline sequence, so it may reflect a read error. This rearrangement joins TRBV5-4 to TRBJ2-7, with TRBD1 matching over 10 bases. Per germline, CDR1 SGHNT and CDR2 YYREEE (reference sequence). This CDR3 is 14 amino acids long. Here the CDR3 reads CASSLRDRGPEEYF. In DNA form, the CDR3 reads TGTGCCAGCAGCCTCCGGGACAGGGGCCCCGAGGAGTACTTC.